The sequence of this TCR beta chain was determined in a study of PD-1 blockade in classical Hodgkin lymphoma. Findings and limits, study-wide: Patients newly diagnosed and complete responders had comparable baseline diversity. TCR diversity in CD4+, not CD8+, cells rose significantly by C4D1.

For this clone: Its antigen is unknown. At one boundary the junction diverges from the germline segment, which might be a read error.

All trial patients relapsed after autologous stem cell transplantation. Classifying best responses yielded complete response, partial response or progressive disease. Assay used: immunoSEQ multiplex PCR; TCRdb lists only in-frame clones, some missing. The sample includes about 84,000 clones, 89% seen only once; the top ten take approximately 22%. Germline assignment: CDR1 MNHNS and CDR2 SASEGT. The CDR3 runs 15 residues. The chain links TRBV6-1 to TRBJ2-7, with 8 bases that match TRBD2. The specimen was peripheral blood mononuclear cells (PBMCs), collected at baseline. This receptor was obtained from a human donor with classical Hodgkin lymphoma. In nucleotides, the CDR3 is TGTGCCAGCACCCCAGGAAGAGCGGGGGACACTCCTTATACTTTC. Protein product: CASTPGRAGDTPYTF.